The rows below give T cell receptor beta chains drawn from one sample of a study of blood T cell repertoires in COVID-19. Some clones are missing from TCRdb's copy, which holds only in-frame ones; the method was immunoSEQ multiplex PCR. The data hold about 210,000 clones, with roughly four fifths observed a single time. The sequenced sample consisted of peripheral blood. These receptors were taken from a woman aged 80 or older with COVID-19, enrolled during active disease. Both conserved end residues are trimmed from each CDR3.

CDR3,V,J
ASSLRQGEKLF,TRBV27,TRBJ1-4
AITREGGYT,TRBV10-3,TRBJ1-2
ASSQRGSNQPQH,TRBV3-1/TRBV3-2,TRBJ1-5
ASSLRTGGNTIY,TRBV7-9,TRBJ1-3
ASSGQGGHGELF,TRBV2,TRBJ2-2
ASSIGQGADTQY,TRBV5-1,TRBJ2-3
ASSQAWASAGKIEETQY,TRBV4-2,TRBJ2-5
ASSHIQTSRAGEQY,TRBV18,TRBJ2-7
ASSPALPGTGGNTEAF,TRBV18,TRBJ1-1
ASSPSIAGGGRGNEQF,TRBV18,TRBJ2-1
AASTGASSYEQY,TRBV10-3,TRBJ2-7
ASSPTAGEAF,TRBV12-3/TRBV12-4,TRBJ1-1
ASSPGAGTGQPQH,TRBV18,TRBJ1-5
ASSQKNFVAF,TRBV3-1/TRBV3-2,TRBJ1-1
ASSPLAGYEQY,TRBV19,TRBJ2-7
ASSPGQRNQPQH,TRBV19,TRBJ1-5
ASSPTAGNTIY,TRBV9,TRBJ1-3
ASRAWNEQF,TRBV2,TRBJ2-1
ASSLNMNTEAF,TRBV3-1/TRBV3-2,TRBJ1-1
ASSLGAGNQF,TRBV13,TRBJ2-1
ASRSLAEETQY,TRBV3-1/TRBV3-2,TRBJ2-5
ASSPDRGSQETQY,TRBV4-1,TRBJ2-5
ASSLRIPGIEQF,TRBV28,TRBJ2-1
ASSLSSSYNSPLH,TRBV28,TRBJ1-6
ASSDGTGEGEKLF,TRBV6-1,TRBJ1-4
ASSGDTSGANVLT,TRBV5-1,TRBJ2-6
ASSEASRNYGYT,TRBV6-1,TRBJ1-2
ASSGGTGGRDTEAF,TRBV6-1,TRBJ1-1
ASSPTRVIEAIQY,TRBV4-2,TRBJ2-4
ASREVPNTEAF,TRBV2,TRBJ1-1
ASSPGQGNF,TRBV7-9,TRBJ1-1
ASSPPGLAFGSYEQY,TRBV11-2,TRBJ2-7
ASSLDPFSTEAVYGYT,TRBV5-1,TRBJ1-2
ASSVAAGGYEQY,TRBV9,TRBJ2-7
ASSQTSSSYNEQF,TRBV5-8,TRBJ2-1
ASRRSTDTQY,TRBV28,TRBJ2-3
ASSRLGGYNEQF,TRBV19,TRBJ2-1
ASSPRTSGNEQF,TRBV7-2,TRBJ2-1
ASSRPGTGTYEQY,TRBV4-1,TRBJ2-7
ASSLLAGEGYEQY,TRBV5-1,TRBJ2-7
ASRSSASGGGSYEQY,TRBV5-1,TRBJ2-7
ASSFGVRGGEQF,TRBV7-3,TRBJ2-1
ASSLEGAADTDTQY,TRBV5-1,TRBJ2-3
ASSETVEKLF,TRBV2,TRBJ1-4
SVRTGRNTEAF,TRBV29-1,TRBJ1-1
SVDRGQANTEAF,TRBV29-1,TRBJ1-1
ATWTGTGPQRNQPQH,TRBV28,TRBJ1-5
ASSLAGAGPETQY,TRBV7-6,TRBJ2-5